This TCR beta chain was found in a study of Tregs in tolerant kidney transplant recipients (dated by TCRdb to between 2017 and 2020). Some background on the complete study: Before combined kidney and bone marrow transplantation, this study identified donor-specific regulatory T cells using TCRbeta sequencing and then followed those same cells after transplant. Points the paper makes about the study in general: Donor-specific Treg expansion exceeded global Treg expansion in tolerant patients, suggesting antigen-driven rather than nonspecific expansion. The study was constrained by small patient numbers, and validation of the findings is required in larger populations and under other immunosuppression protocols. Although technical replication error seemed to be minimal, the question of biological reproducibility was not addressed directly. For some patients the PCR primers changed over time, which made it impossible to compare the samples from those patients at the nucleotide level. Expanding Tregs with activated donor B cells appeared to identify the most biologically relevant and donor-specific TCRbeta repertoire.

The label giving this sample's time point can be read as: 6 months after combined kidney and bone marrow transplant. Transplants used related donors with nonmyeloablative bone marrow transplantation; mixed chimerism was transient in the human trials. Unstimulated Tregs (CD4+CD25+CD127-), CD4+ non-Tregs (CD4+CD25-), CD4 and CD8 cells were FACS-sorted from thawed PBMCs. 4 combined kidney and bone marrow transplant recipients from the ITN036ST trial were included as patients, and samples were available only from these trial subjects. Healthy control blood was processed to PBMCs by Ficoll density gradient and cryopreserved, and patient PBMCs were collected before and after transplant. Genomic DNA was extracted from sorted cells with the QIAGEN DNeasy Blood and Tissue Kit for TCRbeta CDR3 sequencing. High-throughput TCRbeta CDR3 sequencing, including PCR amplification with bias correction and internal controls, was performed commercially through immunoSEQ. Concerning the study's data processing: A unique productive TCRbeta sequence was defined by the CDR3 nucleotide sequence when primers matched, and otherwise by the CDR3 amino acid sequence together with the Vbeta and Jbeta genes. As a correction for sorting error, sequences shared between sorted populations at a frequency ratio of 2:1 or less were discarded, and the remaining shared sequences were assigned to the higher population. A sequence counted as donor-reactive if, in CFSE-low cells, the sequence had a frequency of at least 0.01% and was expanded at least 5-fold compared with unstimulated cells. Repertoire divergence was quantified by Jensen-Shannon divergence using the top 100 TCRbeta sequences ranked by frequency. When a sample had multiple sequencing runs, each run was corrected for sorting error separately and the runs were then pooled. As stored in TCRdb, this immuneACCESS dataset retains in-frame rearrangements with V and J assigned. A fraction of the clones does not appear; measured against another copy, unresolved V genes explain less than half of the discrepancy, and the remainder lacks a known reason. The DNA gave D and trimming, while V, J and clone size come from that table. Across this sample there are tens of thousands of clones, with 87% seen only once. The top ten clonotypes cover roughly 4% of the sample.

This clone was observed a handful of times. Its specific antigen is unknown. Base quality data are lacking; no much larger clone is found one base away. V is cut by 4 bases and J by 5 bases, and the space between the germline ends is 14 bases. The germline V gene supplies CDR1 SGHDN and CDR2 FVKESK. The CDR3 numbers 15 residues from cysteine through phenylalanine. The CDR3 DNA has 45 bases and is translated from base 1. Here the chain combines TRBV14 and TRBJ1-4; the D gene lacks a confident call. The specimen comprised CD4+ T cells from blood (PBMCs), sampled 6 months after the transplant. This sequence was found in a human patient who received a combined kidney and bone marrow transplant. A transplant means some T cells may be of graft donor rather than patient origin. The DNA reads TGTGCCAGCAGCCCGCGTCGGTTCTCAAATGAAAAACTGTTTTTT. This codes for CASSPRRFSNEKLFF.